One sample yielded the 16 T cell receptor beta chains listed below, sequenced in a study of technical replicates of blood from a few donors. The table came from immunoSEQ multiplex PCR; TCRdb's copy has only in-frame clones and leaves some out. The data contain just over 95,000 clones, almost 96% of them singletons. The source material was T cells isolated from PBMCs. The receptors derive from a human donor in good health.

V and J are TRBV28 and TRBJ2-3; TRBD2 matches 9 bases. Trimming at V came to 4 bases and at J to 1 base, leaving 0 bases not matched to a gene. The CDR3 is made up of 14 amino acids. Germline CDR1 reads MDHEN; CDR2 reads SYDVKM. The CDR3 sequence is CASSSSGGTDTQYF. The CDR3 bases are TGTGCCAGCAGTTCTAGCGGGGGCACAGATACGCAGTATTTT.

V is TRBV13 and J is TRBJ2-7; tentative D call: TRBD1 (5 bases). Trimming removed 0 bases at V and 1 base at J, with 10 bases between. Germline V gene lookup returns CDR1 PRHDT and CDR2 FYEKMQ (reference sequence). This CDR3 spans 15 amino acids. The CDR3 sequence is CASSLGLPGSYEQYF. CDR3 in DNA: TGTGCCAGCAGCTTAGGCCTACCAGGGTCCTACGAGCAGTACTTC.

This clone was recorded once. This chain uses TRBV30 with TRBJ1-4; D gene ambiguous. The CDR3 runs to 13 residues. The V and J ends lost 4 bases and 7 bases respectively, with 13 bases between them. From germline, CDR1 is GTSNPN and CDR2 SVGIG (reference sequence). CDR3 sequence (DNA): TGTGCCTGGAACAACGCCGGGGTTGAAAAACTGTTTTTT. Amino acid sequence: CAWNNAGVEKLFF. The entire variable domain, with the rest obtained from reference TRBV30 and TRBJ1-4, is as follows: SQTIHQWPATLVQPVGSPLSLECTVEGTSNPNLYWYRQAAGRGLQLLFYSVGIGQISSEVPQNLSASRPQDRQFILSSKKLLLSDSGFYLCAWNNAGVEKLFFGSGTQLSVL.

The chain recombines TRBV19 with TRBJ1-2; perhaps TRBD1 as D (6 bases). V was clipped by 1 base and J by 6 bases, with 21 bases between them. Germline V gives CDR1 LNHDA, CDR2 SQIVND (reference sequence). There are 17 residues in the CDR3. The CDR3 here is CASSIVLRPGDSDGYTF. The CDR3 DNA reads as TGTGCCAGTAGTATAGTATTGCGGCCAGGGGATTCGGATGGCTACACCTTC.

The rearrangement links TRBV5-1 to TRBJ2-1; TRBD2 might be the D (5 bases). The CDR3 is 15 residues long. Trimming took 0 bases from V and 8 from J, leaving 15 bases between them. Germline lookup yields CDR1 SGHRS and CDR2 YFSETQ. The CDR3 is CASSLGGSGNYEQFF. Here the CDR3 DNA reads TGCGCCAGCAGCTTGGGCGGGTCCGGTAACTATGAGCAGTTCTTC.

The chain carries TRBV5-4 and TRBJ1-1; D unresolved. The CDR3 totals 16 residues. V was clipped by 0 bases and J by 4 bases, with 16 bases between them. CDR1 SGHNT and CDR2 YYREEE come from the germline V gene (reference sequence). The DNA of the CDR3 is TGTGCCAGCAGCTTGGCCGGGAGGGCCCCGATCACTGAAGCTTTCTTT. Amino acids: CASSLAGRAPITEAFF.

The chain is built from TRBV6-5 and TRBJ2-7; the match to TRBD2 covers 9 bases. V lost 2 bases to trimming and J lost 4 bases; unmatched junction nucleotides: 3. The CDR3 covers 14 residues. Germline V gene lookup returns CDR1 MNHEY and CDR2 SVGAGI. CDR3 amino acids: CASSYELAGYEQYF. CDR3 DNA: TGTGCCAGCAGTTACGAACTAGCGGGTTACGAGCAGTACTTC.

V is TRBV6-5 and J is TRBJ1-1; the match to TRBD1 covers 7 bases. This CDR3 region has 16 residues. V was clipped by 0 bases and J by 4 bases; unmatched bases: 8. Looked up from germline, CDR1 is MNHEY and CDR2 is SVGAGI. The DNA for the CDR3 is TGTGCCAGCAGTTACTCGACAGGGACGACCGGCACTGAAGCTTTCTTT. Translation: CASSYSTGTTGTEAFF.

V and J are TRBV21-1 and TRBJ2-7; TRBD2 was called by the table and not checked on the DNA. TRBV21-1 is annotated as a pseudogene. The CDR3 spans 14 residues. The CDR3 DNA is TGTGCCAGCAGCAGGGGAGGTCCCTCCTACGAGCAGTACTTC. It codes for CASSRGGPSYEQYF.

The rearrangement links TRBV4-1 to TRBJ1-2; no definite D call. Germline CDR1 and CDR2: MGHRA and YSYEKL. The ends were cut back, 1 base at V and 2 bases at J, with 11 bases in the middle. The length of the CDR3 is 15 residues. DNA for the CDR3: TGCGCCAGCAGCCAAGGATCCAGAACCAACTATGGCTACACCTTC. Its translation is CASSQGSRTNYGYTF.

The chain joins TRBV30 to TRBJ1-4; D may be TRBD1 (5 bases). Trimming removed 4 bases from V and 2 bases from J, with 14 bases in between. Germline V gene sequence: CDR1 GTSNPN, CDR2 SVGIG (reference sequence). CDR3 length: 15 residues. The CDR3 DNA reads as TGTGCCTGGAACCTCCCGGGGGGGACTAATGAAAAACTGTTTTTT. Residues: CAWNLPGGTNEKLFF.

This clone was found once. The chain recombines TRBV27 with TRBJ2-1; 8 nucleotides line up with TRBD1. Germline V gene lookup returns CDR1 MNHEY and CDR2 SMNVEV (reference sequence). The V and J ends lost 10 bases and 5 bases, in that order; junction bases with no gene match: 4. This CDR3 comprises 12 residues. CDR3 in DNA: TGTGCCACCGAGGACAGGGACAATGAGCAGTTCTTC. This encodes CATEDRDNEQFF.

The chain is built from TRBV6-1 and TRBJ1-2; 10 bases are shared with TRBD1. Germline V gene sequence: CDR1 MNHNS, CDR2 SASEGT. V lost 5 bases and J lost 8; bases outside the gene matches: 8. CDR3 size: 14 residues. CDR3 DNA: TGTGCCAGCAGTTTGACAGGGGGCTTGGGGGGCTACACCTTC. Residues: CASSLTGGLGGYTF.

V gene TRBV6-5 combines with J gene TRBJ1-1; D is undetermined. From germline, CDR1 is MNHEY and CDR2 SVGAGI. The CDR3 consists of 11 residues. V lost 4 bases and J 7 bases, leaving 7 bases between the germline ends. DNA for the CDR3: TGTGCCAGCAGTTTAAGCGGTGAAGCTTTCTTT. Translated, it gives CASSLSGEAFF.

The V and J genes are TRBV14 and TRBJ2-3, with 10 bases lining up with TRBD2. CDR3 length: 16 residues. Trimming removed 0 bases from V and 1 base from J; junction bases left unmatched: 1. The germline gives CDR1 SGHDN, CDR2 FVKESK. The CDR3 DNA sequence: TGTGCCAGCAGCCAAGAGAGCGGGAGGGGCACAGATACGCAGTATTTT. Amino acids: CASSQESGRGTDTQYF.

The chain combines TRBV19 with TRBJ1-2; D not certain. V was cut by 0 bases and J by 0 bases, with 20 bases left in between. Germline lookup yields CDR1 LNHDA and CDR2 SQIVND (reference sequence). This CDR3 is 19 amino acids long. CDR3 sequence (DNA): TGTGCCAGTAGTATAGATCTACCAGGTTCTCTTCCAGCTAACTATGGCTACACCTTC. This sequence encodes CASSIDLPGSLPANYGYTF.